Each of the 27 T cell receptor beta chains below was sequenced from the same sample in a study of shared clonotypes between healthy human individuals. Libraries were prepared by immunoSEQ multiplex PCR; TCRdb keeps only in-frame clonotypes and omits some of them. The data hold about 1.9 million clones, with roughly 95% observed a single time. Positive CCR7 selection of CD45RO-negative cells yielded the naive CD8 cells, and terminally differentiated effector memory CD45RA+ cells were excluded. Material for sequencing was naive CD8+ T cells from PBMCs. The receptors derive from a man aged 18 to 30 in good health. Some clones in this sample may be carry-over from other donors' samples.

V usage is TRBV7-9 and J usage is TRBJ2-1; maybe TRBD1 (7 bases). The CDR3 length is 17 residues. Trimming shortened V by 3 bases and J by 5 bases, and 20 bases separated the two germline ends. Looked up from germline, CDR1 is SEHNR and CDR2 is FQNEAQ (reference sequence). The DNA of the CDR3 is TGTGCCAGCAGCTTTTGGGCAGGGGGAGGACGTCACAATGAGCAGTTCTTC. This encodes CASSFWAGGGRHNEQFF.

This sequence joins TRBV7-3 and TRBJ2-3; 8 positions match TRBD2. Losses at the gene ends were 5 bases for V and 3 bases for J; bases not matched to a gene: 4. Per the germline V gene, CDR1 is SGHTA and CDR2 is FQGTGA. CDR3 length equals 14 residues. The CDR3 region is CASSRLAPTDTQYF. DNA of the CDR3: TGTGCCAGCAGCAGACTAGCGCCAACAGATACGCAGTATTTT.

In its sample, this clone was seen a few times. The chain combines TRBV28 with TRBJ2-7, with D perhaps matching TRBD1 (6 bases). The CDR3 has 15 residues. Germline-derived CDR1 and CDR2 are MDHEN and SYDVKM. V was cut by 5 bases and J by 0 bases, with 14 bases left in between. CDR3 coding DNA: TGTGCCAGCAGTCCCCCCCGGGACAACTCCTACGAGCAGTACTTC. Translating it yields CASSPPRDNSYEQYF.

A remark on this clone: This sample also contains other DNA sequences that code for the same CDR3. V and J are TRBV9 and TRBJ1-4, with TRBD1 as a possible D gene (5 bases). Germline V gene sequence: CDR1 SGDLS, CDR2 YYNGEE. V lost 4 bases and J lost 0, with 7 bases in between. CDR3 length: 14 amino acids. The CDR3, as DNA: TGTGCCAGCAGCACAGGATCAACTAATGAAAAACTGTTTTTT. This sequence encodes CASSTGSTNEKLFF. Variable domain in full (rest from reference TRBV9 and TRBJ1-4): DSGVTQTPKHLITATGQRVTLRCSPRSGDLSVYWYQQSLDQGLQFLIQYYNGEERAKGNILERFSAQQFPDLHSELNLSSLELGDSALYFCASSTGSTNEKLFFGSGTQLSVL.

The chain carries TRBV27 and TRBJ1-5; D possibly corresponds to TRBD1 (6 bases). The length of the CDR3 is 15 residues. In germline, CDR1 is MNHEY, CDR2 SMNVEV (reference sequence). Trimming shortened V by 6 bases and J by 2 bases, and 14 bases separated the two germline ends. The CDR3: CASSYRAGGNQPQHF. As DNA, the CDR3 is TGTGCCAGCAGCTACAGGGCCGGGGGCAATCAGCCCCAGCATTTT.

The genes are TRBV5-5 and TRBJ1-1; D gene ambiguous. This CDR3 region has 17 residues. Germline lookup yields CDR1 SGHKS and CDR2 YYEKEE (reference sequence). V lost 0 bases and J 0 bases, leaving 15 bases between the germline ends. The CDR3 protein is CASSLARVRVMNTEAFF. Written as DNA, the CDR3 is TGTGCCAGCAGCTTGGCACGCGTACGAGTGATGAACACTGAAGCTTTCTTT.

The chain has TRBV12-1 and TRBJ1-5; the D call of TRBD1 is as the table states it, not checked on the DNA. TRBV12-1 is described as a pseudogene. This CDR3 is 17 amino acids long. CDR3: CASSPPEGVDSNQPQHF. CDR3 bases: TGTGCCAGCAGCCCGCCAGAGGGGGTGGATAGCAATCAGCCCCAGCATTTT.

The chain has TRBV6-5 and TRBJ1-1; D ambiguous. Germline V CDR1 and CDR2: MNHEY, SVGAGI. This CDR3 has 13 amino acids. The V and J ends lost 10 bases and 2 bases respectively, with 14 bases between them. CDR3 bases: TGTGCCACCGCTCTAAGTCAAAACACTGAAGCTTTCTTT. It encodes CATALSQNTEAFF.

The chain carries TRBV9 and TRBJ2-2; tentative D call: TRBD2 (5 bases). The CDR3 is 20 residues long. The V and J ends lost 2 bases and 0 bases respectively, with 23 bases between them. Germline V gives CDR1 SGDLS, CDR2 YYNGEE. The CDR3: CASSVPLGPAESTNTGELFF. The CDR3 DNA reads TGTGCCAGCAGCGTGCCGCTTGGACCAGCGGAATCGACGAACACCGGGGAGCTGTTTTTT.

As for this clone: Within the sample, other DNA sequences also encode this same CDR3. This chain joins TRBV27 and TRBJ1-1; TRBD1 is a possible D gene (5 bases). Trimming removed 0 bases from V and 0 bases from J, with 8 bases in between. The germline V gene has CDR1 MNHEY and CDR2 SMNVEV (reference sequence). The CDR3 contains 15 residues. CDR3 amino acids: CASSLSQGMNTEAFF. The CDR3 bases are TGTGCCAGCAGTTTATCGCAGGGCATGAACACTGAAGCTTTCTTT.

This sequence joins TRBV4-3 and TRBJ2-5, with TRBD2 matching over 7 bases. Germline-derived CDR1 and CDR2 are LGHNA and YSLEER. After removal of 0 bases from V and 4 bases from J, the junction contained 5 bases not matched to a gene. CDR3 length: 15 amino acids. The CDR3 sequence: CASSQDSGEGETQYF. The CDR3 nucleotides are TGCGCCAGCAGCCAAGATAGTGGGGAGGGAGAGACCCAGTACTTC.

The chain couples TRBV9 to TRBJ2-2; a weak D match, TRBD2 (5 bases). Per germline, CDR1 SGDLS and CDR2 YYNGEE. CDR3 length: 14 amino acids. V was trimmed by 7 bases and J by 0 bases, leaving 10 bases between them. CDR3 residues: CASQKGANTGELFF. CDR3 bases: TGTGCCAGCCAGAAGGGAGCGAACACCGGGGAGCTGTTTTTT.

The CDR3 coding sequence is TGTGCCAGCAGTTTAATTCGTAGGACATCCTACGAGCAGTACTTC. It encodes CASSLIRRTSYEQYF. The genes are TRBV28 and TRBJ2-7, with D possibly matching TRBD1 (5 bases). V lost 2 bases to trimming and J lost 1 base, with 12 bases between them. From germline, CDR1 is MDHEN and CDR2 SYDVKM. This CDR3 contains 15 residues.

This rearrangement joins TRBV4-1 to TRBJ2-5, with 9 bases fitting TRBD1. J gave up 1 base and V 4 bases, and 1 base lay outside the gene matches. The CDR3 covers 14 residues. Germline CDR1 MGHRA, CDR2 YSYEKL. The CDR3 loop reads CASSPTGGQETQYF. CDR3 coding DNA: TGCGCCAGCAGCCCGACAGGGGGCCAAGAGACCCAGTACTTC.

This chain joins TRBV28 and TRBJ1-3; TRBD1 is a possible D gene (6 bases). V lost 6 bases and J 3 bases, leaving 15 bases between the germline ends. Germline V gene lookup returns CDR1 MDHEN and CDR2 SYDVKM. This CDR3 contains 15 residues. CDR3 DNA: TGTGCCAGCAGCTCTACAGGGAGCGGTGGAAACACCATATATTTT. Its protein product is CASSSTGSGGNTIYF.

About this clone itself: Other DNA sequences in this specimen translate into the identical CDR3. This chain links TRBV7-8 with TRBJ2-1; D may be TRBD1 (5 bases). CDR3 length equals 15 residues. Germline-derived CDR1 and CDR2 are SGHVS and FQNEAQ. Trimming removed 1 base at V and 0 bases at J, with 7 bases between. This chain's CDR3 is CASSLDRSSYNEQFF. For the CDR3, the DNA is TGTGCCAGCAGCTTAGACAGGAGCTCCTACAATGAGCAGTTCTTC.

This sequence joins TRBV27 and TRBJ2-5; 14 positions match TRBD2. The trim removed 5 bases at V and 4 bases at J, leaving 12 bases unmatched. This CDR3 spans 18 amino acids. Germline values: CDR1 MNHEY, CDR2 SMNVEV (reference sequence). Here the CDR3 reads CASSPGLAGVDIGETQYF. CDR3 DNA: TGTGCCAGCAGTCCGGGACTAGCGGGAGTGGATATAGGAGAGACCCAGTACTTC.

CDR3 in amino acids: CASSVGRGRGETQYF. The CDR3 DNA sequence: TGTGCCAGCAGCGTAGGAAGGGGGCGCGGAGAGACCCAGTACTTC. The V gene is TRBV9, the J gene TRBJ2-5, with TRBD1 identical over 7 bases. The CDR3 totals 15 residues. J lost 4 bases, V lost 0 bases, and 6 bases had no gene match. Germline-derived CDR1 and CDR2 are SGDLS and YYNGEE.

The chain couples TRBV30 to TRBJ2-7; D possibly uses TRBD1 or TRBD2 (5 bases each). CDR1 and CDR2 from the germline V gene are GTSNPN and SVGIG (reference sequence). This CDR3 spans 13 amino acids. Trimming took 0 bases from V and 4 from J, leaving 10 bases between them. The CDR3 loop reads CAWSVGTTYEQYF. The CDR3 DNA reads TGTGCCTGGAGTGTAGGGACCACTTACGAGCAGTACTTC.

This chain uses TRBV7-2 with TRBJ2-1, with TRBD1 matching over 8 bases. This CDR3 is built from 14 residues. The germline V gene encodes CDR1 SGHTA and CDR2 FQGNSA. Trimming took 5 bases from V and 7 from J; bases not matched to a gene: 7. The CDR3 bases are TGTGCCAGCAGCGGCAGACAGGGGTGGAATGAGCAGTTCTTC. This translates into CASSGRQGWNEQFF.

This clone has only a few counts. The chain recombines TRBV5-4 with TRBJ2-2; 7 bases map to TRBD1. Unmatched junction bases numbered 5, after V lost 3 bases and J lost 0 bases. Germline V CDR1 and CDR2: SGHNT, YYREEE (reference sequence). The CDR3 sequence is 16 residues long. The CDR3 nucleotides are TGTGCCAGCAGCTCTTACAGGGGAGCGAACACCGGGGAGCTGTTTTTT. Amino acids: CASSSYRGANTGELFF.

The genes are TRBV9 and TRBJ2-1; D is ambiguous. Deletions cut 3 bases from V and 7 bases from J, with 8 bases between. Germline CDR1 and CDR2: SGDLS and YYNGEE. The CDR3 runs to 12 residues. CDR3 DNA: TGTGCCAGCAGCGAGGGCCGGAATGAGCAGTTCTTC. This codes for CASSEGRNEQFF.

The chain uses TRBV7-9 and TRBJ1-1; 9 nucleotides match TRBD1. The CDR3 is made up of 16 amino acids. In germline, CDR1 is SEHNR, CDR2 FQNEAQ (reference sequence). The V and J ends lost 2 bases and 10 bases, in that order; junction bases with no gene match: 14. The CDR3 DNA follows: TGTGCCAGCAGCTTACCTACTTCCGGGGACAGGGCTGGAGCTTTCTTT. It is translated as CASSLPTSGDRAGAFF.

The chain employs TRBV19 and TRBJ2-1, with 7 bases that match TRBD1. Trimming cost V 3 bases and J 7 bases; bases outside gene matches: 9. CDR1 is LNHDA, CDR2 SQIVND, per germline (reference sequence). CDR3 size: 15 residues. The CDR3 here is CASSMSRTGYNEQFF. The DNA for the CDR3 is TGTGCCAGTAGTATGTCCCGGACAGGTTATAATGAGCAGTTCTTC.

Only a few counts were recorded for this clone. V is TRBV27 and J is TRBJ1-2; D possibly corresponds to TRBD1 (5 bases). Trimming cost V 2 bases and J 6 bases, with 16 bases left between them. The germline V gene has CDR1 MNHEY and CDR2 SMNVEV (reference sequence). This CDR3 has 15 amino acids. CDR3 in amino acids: CASSLGVGSGDGYTF. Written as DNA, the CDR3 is TGTGCCAGCAGTTTAGGGGTCGGATCGGGGGATGGCTACACCTTC.

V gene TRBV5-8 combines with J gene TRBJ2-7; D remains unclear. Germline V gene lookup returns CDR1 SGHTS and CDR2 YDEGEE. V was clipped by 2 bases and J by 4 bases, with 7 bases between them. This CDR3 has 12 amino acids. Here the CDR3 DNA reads TGTGCCAGCAGCTTCGTGGGTTACGAGCAGTACTTC. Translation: CASSFVGYEQYF.

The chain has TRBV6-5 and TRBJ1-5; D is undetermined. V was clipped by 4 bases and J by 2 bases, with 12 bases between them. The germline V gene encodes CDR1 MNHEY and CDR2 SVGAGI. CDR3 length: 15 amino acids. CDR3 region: CASSLDRMGNQPQHF. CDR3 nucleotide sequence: TGTGCCAGCAGTTTGGATAGAATGGGCAATCAGCCCCAGCATTTT.